This T cell receptor (beta chain) is drawn from a study of blood T cell repertoires in COVID-19. Turning to the study itself: The samples span acute and convalescent COVID-19 from the United States, Italy and Spain. PBMCs, B-cell-depleted T cells, or T cells were the source of the cDNA or gDNA that made up the material.

This CDR3 has 15 amino acids. Trimming removed 4 bases from V and 8 bases from J; junction bases left unmatched: 12. The germline gives CDR1 SGHRS, CDR2 YFSETQ. Per the original data handling: Estimation of nucleated cell counts relied on the amplification of reference gene primers. The method was immunoSEQ multiplex PCR; TCRdb's version includes in-frame clones alone and lacks a portion of them. That table supplies the V and J calls and clone size; D and trimming were determined from the DNA. There are 200,000 to 250,000 clones in the sample; 80% to 85% occur only once, and around 3.3% lies in the top ten.

The specimen sequenced was peripheral blood. This TCR was sampled from a woman between 18 and 30 years old with acute or convalescent COVID-19. The V and J genes are TRBV5-1 and TRBJ1-2, with 9 bases that match TRBD1. The DNA for the CDR3 is TGCGCCAGCAGCCTATTAGGACAGGGGACGGGCGGCTACACCTTC. It translates to CASSLLGQGTGGYTF.